This T cell receptor beta chain was captured by sequencing in a study of radiation and T cells in renal cell carcinoma. In the study overall: Nephrectomy followed 15 Gy stereotactic body radiation by 4 weeks. The study's findings and limits: From baseline, blood top tumor clonotypes peaked at 2 weeks post-radiation.

Noted time point: baseline pretreatment blood. Noted treatment: 15 Gy SBRT to primary tumor, nephrectomy 4 weeks later. Radiation-treated patients gave blood at baseline, week 2 and week 4. Clear cell pathology was present in this patient's renal cell carcinoma. Germline values: CDR1 MGHDK, CDR2 SYGVNS. This CDR3 has 13 amino acids. The ends lost 6 bases at V and 5 bases at J; junction bases unmatched: 4. Repertoires were generated with immunoSEQ multiplex PCR, while TCRdb's copy carries only in-frame clones and drops some. This table holds about 140,000 clones, approximately 82% found once. A few counts support this clone. Its antigen is as yet unknown.

The chain uses TRBV25-1 and TRBJ1-5; 7 nucleotides match TRBD1. The sequencing here drew on blood, taken from a patient whose treatment included radiotherapy and nephrectomy. This TCR was sampled from a woman between 45 and 60 years old with renal cell carcinoma. The CDR3, as DNA: TGTGCCAGCAGACAGGGGAAGGATCAGCCCCAGCATTTT. Encoded protein: CASRQGKDQPQHF.